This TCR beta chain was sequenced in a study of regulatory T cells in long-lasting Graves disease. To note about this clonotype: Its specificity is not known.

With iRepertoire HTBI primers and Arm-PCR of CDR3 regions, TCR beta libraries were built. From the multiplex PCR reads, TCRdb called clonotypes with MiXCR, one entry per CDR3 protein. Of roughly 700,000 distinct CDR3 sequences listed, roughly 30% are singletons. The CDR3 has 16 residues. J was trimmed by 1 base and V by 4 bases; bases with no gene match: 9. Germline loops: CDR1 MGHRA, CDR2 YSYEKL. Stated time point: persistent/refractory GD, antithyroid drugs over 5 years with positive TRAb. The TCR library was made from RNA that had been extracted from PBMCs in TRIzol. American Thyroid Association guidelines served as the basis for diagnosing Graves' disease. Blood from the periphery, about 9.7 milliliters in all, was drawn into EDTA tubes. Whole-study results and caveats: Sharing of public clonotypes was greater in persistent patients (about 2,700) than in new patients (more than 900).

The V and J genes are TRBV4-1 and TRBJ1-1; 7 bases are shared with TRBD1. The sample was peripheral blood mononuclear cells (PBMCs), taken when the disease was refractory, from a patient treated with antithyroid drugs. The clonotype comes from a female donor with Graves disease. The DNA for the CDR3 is TGCGCCAGCAGCCTCAGGGGGTTAGGAGCGAACACTGAAGCTTTCTTT. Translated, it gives CASSLRGLGANTEAFF.